Listed below are T cell receptor beta chains from one sample, sequenced in a study of blood T cells in healthy people across ages. Using its own MiXCR run on the 5' RACE reads, TCRdb lists one record per CDR3 protein. The sample shows hundreds of thousands of distinct CDR3 sequences, about 46% of them seen only once. The sample taken for sequencing was blood. These receptors were obtained from an older man in good health. Each CDR3 is given with its conserved first and last residue. A D gene is named only where the DNA matches it firmly.

d_gene	v_gene	j_gene	CDR3aa
NA	TRBV29-1	TRBJ2-4	CSAGLGDQNIQYF
NA	TRBV5-1	TRBJ2-7	CASSLSAPGVSYEQYF
TRBD2	TRBV9	TRBJ2-1	CASSVDSGSHNEQFF
TRBD2	TRBV20-1	TRBJ2-1	CSARGNRGGYNEQFF
NA	TRBV10-3	TRBJ1-1	CAIRGYGNTEAFF
TRBD2	TRBV20-1	TRBJ2-7	CSASPSGRRDEQYF
TRBD2	TRBV5-4	NA	CASSRTSGATYEQYF
NA	TRBV7-2	TRBJ2-5	CAGSSQETQYF
NA	TRBV20-1	TRBJ1-5	CSAWRGSGSNQPQHF
TRBD2	TRBV4-3	TRBJ2-5	CASSQDTSGRVWEQYF
TRBD1	TRBV19	TRBJ2-2	CASSIMRGRDTGELFF
TRBD1	TRBV29-1	TRBJ2-1	CSVELEGAHYNEQFF
NA	TRBV6-2/TRBV6-3	TRBJ2-4	CASKDGLLAKNIQYF